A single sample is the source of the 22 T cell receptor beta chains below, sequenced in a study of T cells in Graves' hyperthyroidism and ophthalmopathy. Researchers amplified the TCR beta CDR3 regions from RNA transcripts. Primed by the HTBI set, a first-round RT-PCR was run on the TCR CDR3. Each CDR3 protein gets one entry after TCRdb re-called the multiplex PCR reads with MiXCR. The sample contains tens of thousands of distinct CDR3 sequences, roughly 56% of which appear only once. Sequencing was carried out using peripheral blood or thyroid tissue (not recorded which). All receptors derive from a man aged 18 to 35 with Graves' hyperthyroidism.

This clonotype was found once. The CDR3 DNA sequence: TGCAGTGCTGTTCGGGCGGGGACCCAGTACTTC. Its protein product is CSAVRAGTQYF. The chain has TRBV20-1 and TRBJ2-5; a weak D match, TRBD2 (5 bases). V lost 5 bases and J 7 bases, leaving 11 bases between the germline ends. Germline CDR1 is DFQATT and CDR2 is SNEGSKA (reference sequence). CDR3 size: 11 residues.

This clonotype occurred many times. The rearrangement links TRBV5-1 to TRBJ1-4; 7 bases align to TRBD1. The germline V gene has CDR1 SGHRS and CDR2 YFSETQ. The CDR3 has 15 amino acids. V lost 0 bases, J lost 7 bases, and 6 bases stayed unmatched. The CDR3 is CASSLGDSNIEKLFF. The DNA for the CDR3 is TGCGCCAGCAGCTTGGGGGACAGTAATATTGAAAAACTGTTTTTT. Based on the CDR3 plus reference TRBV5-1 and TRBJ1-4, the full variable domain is KAGVTQTPRYLIKTRGQQVTLSCSPISGHRSVSWYQQTPGQGLQFLFEYFSETQRNKGNFPGRFSGRQFSNSRSEMNVSTLELGDSALYLCASSLGDSNIEKLFFGSGTQLSVL.

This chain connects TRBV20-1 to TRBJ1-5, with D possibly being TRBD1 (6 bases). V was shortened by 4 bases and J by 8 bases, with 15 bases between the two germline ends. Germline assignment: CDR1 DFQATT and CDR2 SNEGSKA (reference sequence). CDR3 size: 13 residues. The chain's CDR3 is CSANRQAREPQHF. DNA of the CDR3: TGCAGTGCTAACAGACAGGCCCGTGAGCCCCAGCATTTT.

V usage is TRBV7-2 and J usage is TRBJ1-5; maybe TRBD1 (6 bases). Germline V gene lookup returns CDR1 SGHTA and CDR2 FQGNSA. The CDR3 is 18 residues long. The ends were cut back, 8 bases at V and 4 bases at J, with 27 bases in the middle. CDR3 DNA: TGTGCCAGCTCACCCACTTACAGGGCATCCATGAAGAATCAGCCCCAGCATTTT. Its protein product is CASSPTYRASMKNQPQHF.

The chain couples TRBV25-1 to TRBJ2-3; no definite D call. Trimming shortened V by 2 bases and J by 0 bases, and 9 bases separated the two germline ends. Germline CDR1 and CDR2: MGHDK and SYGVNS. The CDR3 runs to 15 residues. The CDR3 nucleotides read TGTGCCAGCAGTGAAGTCGGTACTAGCACAGATACGCAGTATTTT. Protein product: CASSEVGTSTDTQYF.

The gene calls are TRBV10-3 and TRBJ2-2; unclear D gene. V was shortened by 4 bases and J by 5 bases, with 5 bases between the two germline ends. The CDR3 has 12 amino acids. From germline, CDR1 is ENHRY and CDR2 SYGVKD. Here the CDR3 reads CAISAATGELFF. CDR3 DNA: TGTGCCATCAGTGCGGCTACCGGGGAGCTGTTTTTT.

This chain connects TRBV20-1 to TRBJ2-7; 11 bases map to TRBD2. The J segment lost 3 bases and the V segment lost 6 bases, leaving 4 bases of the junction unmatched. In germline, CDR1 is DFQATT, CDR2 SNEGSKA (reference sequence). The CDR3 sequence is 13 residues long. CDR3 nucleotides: TGCAGTGCCACTAGCGGGGGCTACTACGAGCAGTACTTC. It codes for CSATSGGYYEQYF.

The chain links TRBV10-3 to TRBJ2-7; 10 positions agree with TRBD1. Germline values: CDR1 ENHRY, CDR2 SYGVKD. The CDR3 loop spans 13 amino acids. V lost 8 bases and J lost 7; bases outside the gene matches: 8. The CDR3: CAIWDRGMWEQYF. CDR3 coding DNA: TGTGCCATCTGGGACAGGGGAATGTGGGAGCAGTACTTC.

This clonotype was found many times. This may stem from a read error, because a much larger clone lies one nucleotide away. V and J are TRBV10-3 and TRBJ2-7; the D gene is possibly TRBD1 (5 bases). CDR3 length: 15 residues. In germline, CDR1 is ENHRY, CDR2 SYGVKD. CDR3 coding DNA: TGTGCCATCAGGCCGGACACGGCCCTCTCGTACGAGCAGCACTTC. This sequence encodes CAIRPDTALSYEQHF.

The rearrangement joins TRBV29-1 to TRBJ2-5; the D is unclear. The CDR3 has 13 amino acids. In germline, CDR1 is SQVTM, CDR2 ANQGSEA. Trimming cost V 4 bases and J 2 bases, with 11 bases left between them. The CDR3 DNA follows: TGCAGCGTTGTGGTTCGTAGACAAGAGACCCAGTACTTC. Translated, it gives CSVVVRRQETQYF.

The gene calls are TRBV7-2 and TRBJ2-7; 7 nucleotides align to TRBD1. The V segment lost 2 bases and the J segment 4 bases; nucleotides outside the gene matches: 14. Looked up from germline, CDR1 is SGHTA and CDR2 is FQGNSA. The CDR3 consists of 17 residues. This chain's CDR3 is CASSLSVGTVAPYEQYF. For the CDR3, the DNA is TGTGCCAGCAGCTTAAGCGTCGGGACAGTCGCACCTTACGAGCAGTACTTC.

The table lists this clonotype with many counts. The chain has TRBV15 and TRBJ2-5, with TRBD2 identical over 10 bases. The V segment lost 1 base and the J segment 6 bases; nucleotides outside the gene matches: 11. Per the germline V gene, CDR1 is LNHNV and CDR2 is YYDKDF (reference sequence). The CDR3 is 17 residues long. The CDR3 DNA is TGTGCCACCAGCAGAGGGGTTGGGACTAGCGCCCCCAAGACCCAGTACTTC. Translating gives CATSRGVGTSAPKTQYF.

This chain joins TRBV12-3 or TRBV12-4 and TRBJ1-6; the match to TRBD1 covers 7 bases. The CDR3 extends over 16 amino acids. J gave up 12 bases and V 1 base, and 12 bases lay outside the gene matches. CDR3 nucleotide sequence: TGTGCCAGCAGTTTAGGGACAGGAGGGACAACAAGACCCCTCCACTTT. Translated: CASSLGTGGTTRPLHF.

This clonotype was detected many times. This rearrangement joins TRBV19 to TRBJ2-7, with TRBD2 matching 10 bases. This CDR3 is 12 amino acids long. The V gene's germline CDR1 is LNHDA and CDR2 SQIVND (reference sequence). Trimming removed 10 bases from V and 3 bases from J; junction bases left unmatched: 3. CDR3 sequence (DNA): TGTGCCACATCTAGCGGGAGCTACGAGCAGTACTTC. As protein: CATSSGSYEQYF.

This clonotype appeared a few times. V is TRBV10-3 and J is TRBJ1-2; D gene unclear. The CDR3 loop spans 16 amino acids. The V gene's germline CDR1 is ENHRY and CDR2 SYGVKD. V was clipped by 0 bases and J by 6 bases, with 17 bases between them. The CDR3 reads CAISESPHTLGNGYTF. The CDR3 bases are TGTGCCATCAGTGAGTCTCCGCACACTCTAGGCAATGGCTACACCTTC.

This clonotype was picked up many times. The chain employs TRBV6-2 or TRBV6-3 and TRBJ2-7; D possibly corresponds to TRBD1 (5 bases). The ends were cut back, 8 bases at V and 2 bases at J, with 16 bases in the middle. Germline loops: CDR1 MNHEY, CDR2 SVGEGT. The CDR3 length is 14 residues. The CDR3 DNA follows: TGTGCCAGCGGGGCAAGGGCCCCACCCTACGAGCAGTACTTC. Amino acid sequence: CASGARAPPYEQYF.

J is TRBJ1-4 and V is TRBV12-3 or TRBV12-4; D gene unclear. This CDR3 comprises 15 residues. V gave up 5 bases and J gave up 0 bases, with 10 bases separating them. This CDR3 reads CASSRTVATNEKLFF. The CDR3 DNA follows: TGTGCCAGCAGTCGGACGGTGGCAACTAATGAAAAACTGTTTTTT.

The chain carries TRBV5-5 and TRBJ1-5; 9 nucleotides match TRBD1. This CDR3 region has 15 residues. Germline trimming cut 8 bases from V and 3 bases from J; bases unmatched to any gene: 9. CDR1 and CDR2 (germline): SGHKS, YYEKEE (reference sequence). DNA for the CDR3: TGTGCCAGTAGCCTTCGGGACAGGGACAATCAGCCCCAGCATTTT. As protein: CASSLRDRDNQPQHF.

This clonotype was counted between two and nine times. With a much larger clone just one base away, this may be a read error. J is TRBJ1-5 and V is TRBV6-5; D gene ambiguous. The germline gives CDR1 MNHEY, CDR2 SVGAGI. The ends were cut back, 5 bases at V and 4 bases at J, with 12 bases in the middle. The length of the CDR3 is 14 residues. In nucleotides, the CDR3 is TGTGCCAGCAGTGAAGTTCTGGGGAATCAGCCCCAGCATTTT. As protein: CASSEVLGNQPQHF.

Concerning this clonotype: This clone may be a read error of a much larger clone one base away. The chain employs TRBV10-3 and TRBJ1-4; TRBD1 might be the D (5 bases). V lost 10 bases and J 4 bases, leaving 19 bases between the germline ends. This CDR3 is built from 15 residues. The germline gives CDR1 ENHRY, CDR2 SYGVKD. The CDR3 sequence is CATKTQSGLNEKLFF. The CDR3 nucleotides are TGTGCCACCAAGACCCAATCGGGGCTTAATGAAAAACTGTTTTTT.

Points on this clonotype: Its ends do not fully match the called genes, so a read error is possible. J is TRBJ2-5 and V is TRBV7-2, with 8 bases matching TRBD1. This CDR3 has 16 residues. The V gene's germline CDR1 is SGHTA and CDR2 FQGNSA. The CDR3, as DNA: TGTGCCAGCAGCTTAGGTGGGACAGGCCGCCAAGAGGCCCAGTACTTC. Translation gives CASSLGGTGRQEAQYF.

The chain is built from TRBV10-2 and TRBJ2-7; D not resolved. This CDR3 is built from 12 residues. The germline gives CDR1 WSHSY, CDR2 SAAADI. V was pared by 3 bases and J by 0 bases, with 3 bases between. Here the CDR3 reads CASSDGSYEQYF. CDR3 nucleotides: TGCGCCAGCAGTGACGGCTCCTACGAGCAGTACTTC.